Shown below are 21 T cell receptor beta chains from a single sample sequenced in a study of shared clonotypes between healthy human individuals. Here immunoSEQ multiplex PCR was the method, and the copy in TCRdb shows in-frame clones only, minus some. In the table there are around 600,000 clones, about 95% of which are singletons. In the naive CD8 group, cells lacked CD45RO and were positively selected for CCR7, so terminally differentiated effector memory CD45RA+ cells were left out. Sequenced material: naive CD8+ T cells sorted from blood. The receptor set was obtained from a woman in her 30s in good health.

In regard to this clone: At the DNA level, this CDR3 is encoded by other sequences in the same sample as well. The gene calls are TRBV5-4 and TRBJ1-1, with D unresolved. V lost 4 bases and J lost 2, with 3 bases in between. Germline loops: CDR1 SGHNT, CDR2 YYREEE (reference sequence). CDR3 size: 11 residues. CDR3 sequence: CASSLNTEAFF. The CDR3 bases are TGTGCCAGCAGCCTAAACACTGAAGCTTTCTTT.

J is TRBJ1-4 and V is TRBV7-6; D is possibly TRBD1 (5 bases). V lost 5 bases and J lost 0, with 13 bases in between. This CDR3 is built from 16 residues. Germline V CDR1 and CDR2: SGHVS, FNYEAQ. The CDR3 DNA reads as TGTGCCAGCAGCCTCGGGACCGACGCAACTAATGAAAAACTGTTTTTT. It encodes CASSLGTDATNEKLFF.

V usage is TRBV28 and J usage is TRBJ2-7; TRBD2 matches at 9 bases. The CDR3 is 15 residues long. Germline values: CDR1 MDHEN, CDR2 SYDVKM. Unmatched junction bases numbered 7, after V lost 4 bases and J lost 3 bases. CDR3 in amino acids: CASSSGGLAIYEQYF. CDR3 nucleotide sequence: TGTGCCAGCAGTTCCGGGGGACTAGCTATCTACGAGCAGTACTTC.

This clone was observed a single time. V is TRBV7-9 and J is TRBJ1-2; D is unresolved. The V end lost 11 bases, the J end lost 2 bases, and 9 bases lay between the germline ends. Germline V gene data show CDR1 as SEHNR and CDR2 as FQNEAQ (reference sequence). This CDR3 has 11 amino acids. The CDR3 loop reads CALSENYGYTF. The CDR3 DNA follows: TGTGCCCTCTCGGAGAACTATGGCTACACCTTC.

V and J are TRBV12-5 and TRBJ2-1, with TRBD2 identical over 9 bases. V lost 5 bases and J lost 7; bases outside the gene matches: 6. The germline V gene encodes CDR1 LGHNT and CDR2 FRNRAP. The CDR3 totals 14 residues. The chain's CDR3 is CASGQGLAWNEQFF. Written as DNA, the CDR3 is TGTGCTAGTGGTCAAGGACTAGCGTGGAATGAGCAGTTCTTC.

This sequence joins TRBV9 and TRBJ2-5; weak D call: TRBD1 (6 bases). Germline values: CDR1 SGDLS, CDR2 YYNGEE. Deletions cut 2 bases from V and 6 bases from J, with 29 bases between. This CDR3 has 19 amino acids. CDR3: CASSVSPGQKWLRSKTQYF. CDR3 in DNA: TGTGCCAGCAGCGTGTCCCCCGGACAGAAGTGGCTGAGGTCAAAGACCCAGTACTTC.

The chain employs TRBV27 and TRBJ2-1, with unresolved D. The V end was cut by 5 bases, the J end by 2 bases, with 10 bases between. From germline, CDR1 is MNHEY and CDR2 SMNVEV (reference sequence). The CDR3 runs 14 residues. DNA of the CDR3: TGTGCCAGCAGTCCAGACCAAGCCTACAATGAGCAGTTCTTC. Its protein product is CASSPDQAYNEQFF.

The CDR3 protein is CASTDRAGTEAFF. CDR3 bases: TGTGCCAGTACGGACAGGGCCGGCACTGAAGCTTTCTTT. The V gene is TRBV19, the J gene TRBJ1-1; 8 positions agree with TRBD1. The V segment lost 7 bases and the J segment 4 bases; nucleotides outside the gene matches: 5. Looked up from germline, CDR1 is LNHDA and CDR2 is SQIVND (reference sequence). The CDR3 contains 13 residues.

V usage is TRBV5-1 and J usage is TRBJ1-1; TRBD1 matches at 12 bases. Germline CDR1 is SGHRS and CDR2 is YFSETQ. V lost 1 base to trimming and J lost 3 bases; unmatched junction nucleotides: 16. The CDR3 is 20 residues long. The CDR3 DNA is TGCGCCAGCAGCTTGTTCAGGTCGTGGGACAGGGGGCTGAGGTACACTGAAGCTTTCTTT. Its protein product is CASSLFRSWDRGLRYTEAFF.

In its sample, this clone was seen a few times. The chain employs TRBV2 and TRBJ1-2; 7 nucleotides align to TRBD1. V trimming: 8 bases; J trimming: 4 bases; junction bases outside the gene matches: 4. The germline V gene has CDR1 SNHLY and CDR2 FYNNEI. CDR3 length: 12 residues. The CDR3 region is CASAGQSYGYTF. DNA of the CDR3: TGTGCCAGCGCGGGACAGTCCTATGGCTACACCTTC.

This clone was seen only once. This chain connects TRBV28 to TRBJ2-7, with D hard to call. Per germline, CDR1 MDHEN and CDR2 SYDVKM. V was shortened by 7 bases and J by 4 bases, with 11 bases between the two germline ends. The CDR3 runs 12 residues. CDR3 in DNA: TGTGCCAGCACACCCGGACCTTACGAGCAGTACTTC. It specifies CASTPGPYEQYF.

The rearrangement links TRBV28 to TRBJ1-1; a possible D gene is TRBD1 (5 bases). This CDR3 is built from 12 residues. V lost 8 bases and J lost 6, with 13 bases in between. Germline CDR1 and CDR2: MDHEN and SYDVKM. Here the CDR3 reads CASSFWGAEAFF. In DNA form, the CDR3 reads TGTGCCAGCTCCTTTTGGGGCGCTGAAGCTTTCTTT.

This chain joins TRBV13 and TRBJ2-3; 11 bases fit TRBD1. This CDR3 contains 17 residues. The V gene end was trimmed by 0 bases and the J gene end by 2 bases; junction bases not matched to a gene: 4. Germline CDR1 PRHDT, CDR2 FYEKMQ (reference sequence). CDR3 nucleotide sequence: TGTGCCAGCAGCTTAGGGGGGACAGGGGGATCCACAGATACGCAGTATTTT. Protein: CASSLGGTGGSTDTQYF.

The V call is TRBV27, the J call TRBJ1-5; D uncertain. The CDR3 spans 14 residues. Deletions cut 6 bases from V and 4 bases from J, with 13 bases between. CDR1 is MNHEY and CDR2 is SMNVEV in the germline V gene (reference sequence). Here the CDR3 reads CASSRFGPNQPQHF. CDR3 sequence (DNA): TGTGCCAGCAGCCGGTTCGGGCCGAATCAGCCCCAGCATTTT.

This chain connects TRBV10-2 to TRBJ2-1; D ambiguous. Germline V CDR1 and CDR2: WSHSY, SAAADI. The CDR3 contains 11 residues. Trimming pared 8 bases from V and 8 bases from J, leaving 10 bases between. The CDR3 here is CASGLKHEQFF. The DNA for the CDR3 is TGCGCCAGCGGATTAAAGCATGAGCAGTTCTTC.

This clone was detected once. The sample has other DNA sequences that encode this CDR3 too. The chain is built from TRBV27 and TRBJ2-7; possible D gene TRBD1, 6 bases. The V end was cut by 6 bases, the J end by 1 base, with 10 bases between. The CDR3 has 13 amino acids. Germline loops: CDR1 MNHEY, CDR2 SMNVEV (reference sequence). For the CDR3, the DNA is TGTGCCAGCAGCCTCAGGGGTTCCTACGAGCAGTACTTC. Protein: CASSLRGSYEQYF.

The gene calls are TRBV28 and TRBJ2-3; 12 nucleotides align to TRBD2. Germline V gives CDR1 MDHEN, CDR2 SYDVKM. Unmatched junction bases numbered 15, after V lost 6 bases and J lost 2 bases. This CDR3 is 19 amino acids long. The CDR3 DNA follows: TGTGCCAGCAGCCCTCCGACTAGCGGGAGTAGGAGGTCCACAGATACGCAGTATTTT. Protein: CASSPPTSGSRRSTDTQYF.

This chain connects TRBV21-1 to TRBJ2-1; the table's D call TRBD2 went unverified against the DNA. TRBV21-1 counts as a pseudogene. The CDR3 runs to 15 residues. The CDR3 nucleotides read TGTGCCATCCGAACCGGGAGAGGGTCCTACAATGAGCAGTTCTTC. This codes for CAIRTGRGSYNEQFF.

The V call is TRBV2, the J call TRBJ2-3, with 8 positions matching TRBD2. The CDR3 extends over 12 amino acids. The germline gives CDR1 SNHLY, CDR2 FYNNEI. The junction had 1 base not matched to a gene; V was cut back by 9 bases and J by 2 bases. The CDR3 protein is CARLAVTDTQYF. The CDR3 nucleotides are TGTGCCAGACTAGCGGTCACAGATACGCAGTATTTT.

The chain couples TRBV7-9 to TRBJ1-4; D unresolved. Trimming left V 5 bases short and J 0 bases short, with 13 bases between. Per germline, CDR1 SEHNR and CDR2 FQNEAQ (reference sequence). The CDR3 spans 16 residues. The CDR3 reads CASSPGGPSTNEKLFF. CDR3 sequence (DNA): TGTGCCAGCAGCCCCGGTGGACCCTCAACTAATGAAAAACTGTTTTTT.

The V gene is TRBV15, the J gene TRBJ1-3; 10 nucleotides agree with TRBD1. The length of the CDR3 is 17 residues. After removal of 5 bases from V and 0 bases from J, the junction contained 7 bases not matched to a gene. CDR1 is LNHNV and CDR2 is YYDKDF in the germline V gene (reference sequence). The CDR3 coding sequence is TGTGCCACCAGCGGGGGACAGGGGATCCTCTCTGGAAACACCATATATTTT. Translating gives CATSGGQGILSGNTIYF.